The 2 T cell receptor beta chains reported below all come from one sample, sequenced in a study of CD8 T cells in Susac syndrome. It was with random hexamers that about 0.45 to 1 ug RNA was reverse transcribed. A single record per CDR3 protein comes from TCRdb applying MiXCR to the immunoSEQ multiplex PCR reads. The profile shows about 120,000 distinct CDR3 sequences, 96% of them singletons. Sequencing was carried out using CD4+ T cells from PBMCs. These receptors originate from a human donor with Susac syndrome.

This chain uses TRBV10-3 with TRBJ2-1, with D possibly being TRBD2 (5 bases). This CDR3 contains 12 residues. The germline V gene encodes CDR1 ENHRY and CDR2 SYGVKD. Between the trimmed V and J ends, which lost 11 bases and 10 bases, there was a span of 18 bases. CDR3 sequence: CACAGVKGEQFF. CDR3 in DNA: TGTGCCTGCGCCGGGGTCAAGGGCGAGCAGTTCTTC.

The V and J genes are TRBV30 and TRBJ2-2; D remains unclear. Germline lookup yields CDR1 GTSNPN and CDR2 SVGIG (reference sequence). Between the trimmed V and J ends, which lost 3 bases and 4 bases, there was a span of 15 bases. The CDR3 loop spans 15 amino acids. The CDR3 sequence: CAWRPPGYGTGELFF. In nucleotides, the CDR3 is TGTGCCTGGAGACCCCCCGGGTATGGCACCGGGGAGCTGTTTTTT. Looking up the rest from reference TRBV30 and TRBJ2-2 gives the full variable domain: SQTIHQWPATLVQPVGSPLSLECTVEGTSNPNLYWYRQAAGRGLQLLFYSVGIGQISSEVPQNLSASRPQDRQFILSSKKLLLSDSGFYLCAWRPPGYGTGELFFGEGSRLTVL.